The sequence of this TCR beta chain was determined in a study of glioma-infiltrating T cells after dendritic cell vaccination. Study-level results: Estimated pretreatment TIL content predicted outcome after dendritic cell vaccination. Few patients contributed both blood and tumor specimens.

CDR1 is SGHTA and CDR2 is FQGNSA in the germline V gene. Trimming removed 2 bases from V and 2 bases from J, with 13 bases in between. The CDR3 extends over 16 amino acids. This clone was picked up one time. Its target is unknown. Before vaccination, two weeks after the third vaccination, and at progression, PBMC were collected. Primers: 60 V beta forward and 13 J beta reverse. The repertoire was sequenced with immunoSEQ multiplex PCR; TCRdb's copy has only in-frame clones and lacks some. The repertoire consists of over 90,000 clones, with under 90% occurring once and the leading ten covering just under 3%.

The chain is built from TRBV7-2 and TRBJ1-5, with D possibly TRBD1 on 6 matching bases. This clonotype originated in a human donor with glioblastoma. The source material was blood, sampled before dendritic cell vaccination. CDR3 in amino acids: CASSLYPRGRNQPQHF. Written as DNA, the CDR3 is TGTGCCAGCAGCTTATACCCCAGGGGCCGCAATCAGCCCCAGCATTTT. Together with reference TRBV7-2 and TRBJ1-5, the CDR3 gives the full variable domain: GAGVSQSPSNKVTEKGKDVELRCDPISGHTALYWYRQSLGQGLEFLIYFQGNSAPDKSGLPSDRFSAERTGGSVSTLTIQRTQQEDSAVYLCASSLYPRGRNQPQHFGDGTRLSIL.